Reported below is one T cell receptor (beta chain). Its cognate antigen is unknown. These data are taken from a study of graft-versus-host responses after intestinal transplantation. The wider study: All of the recipients had induction that used anti-thymocyte globulin, then tacrolimus and steroids for about 3 years. Study-level results: Among circulating GvH clones, peak levels were associated with early post-transplant declines in HvG clones.

The CDR3 covers 14 residues. Germline V CDR1 and CDR2: SGHDN, FVKESK. J gave up 4 bases and V 1 base, and 4 bases lay outside the gene matches. Libraries were prepared by immunoSEQ multiplex PCR; TCRdb keeps only in-frame clonotypes and omits some of them. The table records about 45,000 clones, around 90% of them present only once. This specimen was PBMCs, taken 524 days after transplant. The clonotype originates from a human patient who received an intestinal transplant, so some T cells may come from the graft donor. J is TRBJ2-7 and V is TRBV14, with 7 bases lining up with TRBD2. The CDR3 protein is CASSQASGIYEQYF. CDR3 coding DNA: TGTGCCAGCAGCCAAGCTAGCGGAATTTACGAGCAGTACTTC.